These 5 T cell receptor beta chains originate from one sample sequenced in a study of CD8+CD57+ T cells in acquired aplastic anemia. The TCR beta profiling, which covered VDJ combination and CDR3 sequence, was carried out using genomic DNA as the template. MiXCR was run by TCRdb on the reads, yielding one entry per CDR3 protein. The sample carries 150,000 to 200,000 distinct CDR3 sequences, around 45% recorded once. The sequencing sample was made of sorted CD4+, CD8+, or CD8+CD57+ T cells (not recorded which) from PBMCs. Source of these receptors: a human donor in good health.

V usage is TRBV7-3 and J usage is TRBJ2-1, with D tentatively TRBD2 (5 bases). CDR1 is SGHTA, CDR2 FQGTGA, per germline. Trimming removed 1 base at V and 6 bases at J, with 7 bases between. The CDR3 has 13 amino acids. In DNA, the CDR3 is TGTGCCAGCAGCTTAAGCGGGCCCAATGAGCAGTTCTTC. It codes for CASSLSGPNEQFF.

This clonotype has ten or more counts. The chain couples TRBV10-3 to TRBJ1-5; D possibly corresponds to TRBD1 (6 bases). V gave up 9 bases and J gave up 3 bases, with 9 bases separating them. This CDR3 comprises 12 residues. The germline gives CDR1 ENHRY, CDR2 SYGVKD. The CDR3 protein is CAIQGSNQPQHF. The DNA of the CDR3 is TGTGCCATACAGGGTTCCAATCAGCCCCAGCATTTT.

The chain carries TRBV24-1 and TRBJ2-2, with unresolved D. The length of the CDR3 is 15 residues. Germline loops: CDR1 KGHDR, CDR2 SFDVKD. V lost 1 base and J lost 3, with 8 bases in between. CDR3 sequence reads: CATSDLVADTGELFF. The DNA for the CDR3 is TGTGCCACCAGTGATTTAGTGGCAGACACCGGGGAGCTGTTTTTT.

Only one count was recorded for this clonotype. The V call is TRBV12-3 or TRBV12-4, the J call TRBJ1-1; D remains ambiguous. The ends were cut back, 2 bases at V and 4 bases at J, with 11 bases in the middle. This CDR3 has 14 amino acids. This CDR3 reads CASSLTLGPTEAFF. The CDR3 DNA is TGTGCCAGCAGTTTAACTCTAGGGCCCACTGAAGCTTTCTTT.

The CDR3 nucleotides are TGCAGCGTTGGGACAGGGCCAAACGAGCAGTACTTC. Encoded protein: CSVGTGPNEQYF. The chain is built from TRBV29-1 and TRBJ2-7; 8 nucleotides align to TRBD1. Germline V gene lookup returns CDR1 SQVTM and CDR2 ANQGSEA. The CDR3 spans 12 residues. Trimming at V came to 4 bases and at J to 5 bases, leaving 4 bases not matched to a gene.